The 28 T cell receptor beta chains given below trace back to one sample, sequenced in a study of memory CD4+ T cells and cytomegalovirus serostatus. Single viable CD3+CD4+CD8-CD45RO+ cells were sorted as the memory CD4+ T cells. Only in-frame clones appear in the TCRdb table, and some are missing; sequencing was by immunoSEQ multiplex PCR. The sample contains about 46,000 clones, roughly three quarters of which appear only once. Sequencing was performed on memory CD4+ T cells from blood. The receptors here all came from an adult in good health and CMV-seronegative.

The gene calls are TRBV2 and TRBJ2-2, with a tentative D call TRBD2 (6 bases). The CDR3 covers 15 residues. V was pared by 1 base and J by 0 bases, with 6 bases between. In germline, CDR1 is SNHLY, CDR2 FYNNEI. This chain's CDR3 is CASSEGGTNTGELFF. In DNA form, the CDR3 reads TGTGCCAGCAGTGAAGGCGGGACGAACACCGGGGAGCTGTTTTTT.

As DNA, the CDR3 is TGTGCCAGAAGCTTGCCACAGGGGCTCAATCAGCCCCAGCATTTT. Translation gives CARSLPQGLNQPQHF. The chain links TRBV5-3 to TRBJ1-5; 7 bases match TRBD1. TRBV5-3 is designated an ORF whose function remains uncertain. V shed 1 base, J shed 3 bases, and the junction held 4 bases outside the gene matches. The CDR3 loop spans 15 amino acids.

The rearrangement uses TRBV7-2 and TRBJ1-1; D gene ambiguous. The CDR3 has 13 residues. V shed 5 bases and J shed 6 bases, with 13 bases lying between them. Per the germline V gene, CDR1 is SGHTA and CDR2 is FQGNSA. CDR3 in DNA: TGTGCCAGCAGCCCTGAAGCAGGCCCTGAAGCTTTCTTT. As protein: CASSPEAGPEAFF.

The gene calls are TRBV14 and TRBJ2-7; D is undetermined. Germline V gene sequence: CDR1 SGHDN, CDR2 FVKESK. V lost 4 bases to trimming and J lost 4 bases, with 20 bases between them. CDR3 length: 16 residues. For the CDR3, the DNA is TGTGCCAGCAGCCGGGGTCGGGCAGGAACACTTTACGAGCAGTACTTC. Translated, it gives CASSRGRAGTLYEQYF. Complete variable domain (other parts from reference TRBV14 and TRBJ2-7): EAGVTQFPSHSVIEKGQTVTLRCDPISGHDNLYWYRRVMGKEIKFLLHFVKESKQDESGMPNNRFLAERTGGTYSTLKVQPAELEDSGVYFCASSRGRAGTLYEQYFGPGTRLTVT.

The chain couples TRBV5-8 to TRBJ1-3; a possible D gene is TRBD1 (5 bases). CDR3 length: 13 residues. Germline V CDR1 and CDR2: SGHTS, YDEGEE. With 5 bases removed from V and 2 bases from J, the gap between germline ends came to 8 bases. CDR3 sequence: CASRVTAGNTIYF. For the CDR3, the DNA is TGTGCCAGCAGAGTGACAGCTGGAAACACCATATATTTT.

This clone was picked up one time. The chain is built from TRBV2 and TRBJ1-2, with D possibly TRBD1 on 5 matching bases. The V end lost 5 bases, the J end lost 4 bases, and 11 bases lay between the germline ends. Germline lookup yields CDR1 SNHLY and CDR2 FYNNEI. The CDR3 extends over 13 amino acids. CDR3 region: CASSRQGGYGYTF. The DNA for the CDR3 is TGTGCCAGCAGTCGCCAGGGCGGCTATGGCTACACCTTC. Full variable domain (outside the CDR3, taken from reference TRBV2 and TRBJ1-2): EPEVTQTPSHQVTQMGQEVILRCVPISNHLYFYWYRQILGQKVEFLVSFYNNEISEKSEIFDDQFSVERPDGSNFTLKIRSTKLEDSAMYFCASSRQGGYGYTFGSGTRLTVV.

The table lists this clone with a count of one. The chain carries TRBV5-1 and TRBJ1-1, with D maybe TRBD1 (5 bases). CDR3 length: 14 residues. Between the trimmed V and J ends, which lost 2 bases and 4 bases, there was a span of 12 bases. The germline V gene has CDR1 SGHRS and CDR2 YFSETQ. CDR3 region: CASSFAGQTTEAFF. The CDR3 nucleotides are TGCGCCAGCAGCTTTGCAGGGCAAACCACTGAAGCTTTCTTT.

This rearrangement joins TRBV9 to TRBJ2-7; 8 nucleotides agree with TRBD1. Germline V gene lookup returns CDR1 SGDLS and CDR2 YYNGEE. This CDR3 region has 15 residues. Trimming removed 0 bases from V and 1 base from J; junction bases left unmatched: 3. The CDR3 reads CASSVGQGPSYEQYF. The CDR3 DNA sequence: TGTGCCAGCAGCGTAGGACAGGGGCCATCCTACGAGCAGTACTTC.

This clone was observed a single time. This chain links TRBV18 with TRBJ1-5; TRBD1 might be the D (5 bases). CDR3 length: 16 residues. Trimming shortened V by 4 bases and J by 2 bases, and 15 bases separated the two germline ends. The germline V gene encodes CDR1 KGHSH and CDR2 LQKENI. In DNA form, the CDR3 reads TGTGCCAGCTCACATGAACAGGTGGGGGGCAATCAGCCCCAGCATTTT. Translating gives CASSHEQVGGNQPQHF.

CDR3 residues: CAWTRLGRGWTEAFF. The CDR3 coding sequence is TGTGCCTGGACGAGGCTGGGCAGGGGGTGGACTGAAGCTTTCTTT. The rearrangement uses TRBV30 and TRBJ1-1; 7 bases fit TRBD1. Germline CDR1 GTSNPN, CDR2 SVGIG (reference sequence). CDR3 length: 15 residues. Unmatched junction bases numbered 13, after V lost 4 bases and J lost 5 bases. The full variable domain, rest sourced from reference TRBV30 and TRBJ1-1, is SQTIHQWPATLVQPVGSPLSLECTVEGTSNPNLYWYRQAAGRGLQLLFYSVGIGQISSEVPQNLSASRPQDRQFILSSKKLLLSDSGFYLCAWTRLGRGWTEAFFGQGTRLTVV.

The V gene is TRBV7-9, the J gene TRBJ1-1; the D is unclear. CDR1 is SEHNR, CDR2 FQNEAQ, per germline (reference sequence). CDR3 length: 12 amino acids. V was cut by 5 bases and J by 4 bases, with 8 bases left in between. The DNA for the CDR3 is TGTGCCAGCAGCCGTTTGGGCACTGAAGCTTTCTTT. It is translated as CASSRLGTEAFF.

The V call is TRBV5-1, the J call TRBJ1-5; the match to TRBD1 covers 7 bases. The CDR3 runs to 16 residues. CDR1 is SGHRS, CDR2 YFSETQ, per germline. V lost 4 bases to trimming and J lost 3 bases; unmatched junction nucleotides: 10. In nucleotides, the CDR3 is TGCGCCAGCAGCCTGGGGGGGGACAGCTCCAATCAGCCCCAGCATTTT. This sequence encodes CASSLGGDSSNQPQHF.

The V call is TRBV5-6, the J call TRBJ1-3, with TRBD1 as a possible D gene (6 bases). Germline lookup yields CDR1 SGHDT and CDR2 YYEEEE. The CDR3 sequence is 16 residues long. V shed 4 bases and J shed 0 bases, with 14 bases lying between them. The CDR3 protein is CASSQGWTVSGNTIYF. CDR3 DNA sequence: TGTGCCAGCAGCCAGGGATGGACAGTCTCTGGAAACACCATATATTTT.

A few counts support this clone. The chain recombines TRBV27 with TRBJ2-1; 8 nucleotides match TRBD2. Looked up from germline, CDR1 is MNHEY and CDR2 is SMNVEV (reference sequence). CDR3 size: 16 residues. J was trimmed by 1 base and V by 3 bases; bases with no gene match: 5. CDR3 nucleotides: TGTGCCAGCAGTTTGGCGGGGGGTATGTCCTACAATGAGCAGTTCTTC. This gives the protein CASSLAGGMSYNEQFF.

This clone occurred once. The CDR3 region has the DNA TGTGCCAGCAGCGGGGGGGCAGGGGAAAGGGGTGAGCAGTTCTTC. Residues: CASSGGAGERGEQFF. The chain joins TRBV28 to TRBJ2-1; 8 nucleotides agree with TRBD2. V shed 6 bases and J 9 bases; nucleotides not matched to a gene: 13. Germline V gives CDR1 MDHEN, CDR2 SYDVKM. This CDR3 comprises 15 residues.

The chain recombines TRBV5-1 with TRBJ2-7, with 7 bases that match TRBD1. CDR1 and CDR2 from the germline V gene are SGHRS and YFSETQ. This CDR3 is 15 amino acids long. The trim removed 2 bases at V and 0 bases at J, leaving 5 bases unmatched. CDR3 nucleotides: TGCGCCAGCAGCTTCCTACAGGGGACCTCCTACGAGCAGTACTTC. Its protein is CASSFLQGTSYEQYF.

The chain has TRBV5-1 and TRBJ1-1; D is unresolved. Germline V gene sequence: CDR1 SGHRS, CDR2 YFSETQ. Trimming removed 0 bases at V and 7 bases at J, with 13 bases between. This CDR3 contains 14 residues. The CDR3 is CASSLGRPTREAFF. CDR3 sequence (DNA): TGCGCCAGCAGCTTGGGGAGGCCAACTCGTGAAGCTTTCTTT.

The rearrangement joins TRBV5-1 to TRBJ2-2; 8 nucleotides agree with TRBD2. The V and J ends lost 4 bases and 0 bases, in that order; junction bases with no gene match: 8. Germline lookup yields CDR1 SGHRS and CDR2 YFSETQ. CDR3 length: 17 amino acids. CDR3 nucleotide sequence: TGCGCCAGCAGCACCACTAGCGGTACAACGAACACCGGGGAGCTGTTTTTT. Its translation: CASSTTSGTTNTGELFF.

CDR3 DNA sequence: TGCGCCAGCAGCCTTCGAGCGGGGGCCAGGGCTTACTTC. It yields the protein CASSLRAGARAYF. V and J are TRBV4-1 and TRBJ2-7; 8 nucleotides line up with TRBD2. Germline V lookup: CDR1 MGHRA, CDR2 YSYEKL. J was trimmed by 13 bases and V by 4 bases; bases with no gene match: 12. CDR3 length: 13 amino acids.

The chain recombines TRBV28 with TRBJ2-3; a possible D gene is TRBD1 (5 bases). CDR1 is MDHEN, CDR2 SYDVKM, per germline. Deletions cut 7 bases from V and 11 bases from J, with 19 bases between. CDR3 size: 13 residues. This chain's CDR3 is CASTYSQGAKQYF. The CDR3 DNA reads TGTGCCAGCACCTACAGTCAAGGGGCTAAGCAGTATTTT. Supplemented by reference TRBV28 and TRBJ2-3, the full variable domain reads DVKVTQSSRYLVKRTGEKVFLECVQDMDHENMFWYRQDPGLGLRLIYFSYDVKMKEKGDIPEGYSVSREKKERFSLILESASTNQTSMYLCASTYSQGAKQYFGPGTRLTVL.

As DNA, the CDR3 is TGTGCCAGCAGCGGCCAGGGTGGGCGGGGGTCCACAGATACGCAGTATTTT. Its protein product is CASSGQGGRGSTDTQYF. The chain recombines TRBV7-2 with TRBJ2-3; 7 nucleotides match TRBD2. CDR3 length: 17 amino acids. The germline gives CDR1 SGHTA, CDR2 FQGNSA. V shed 5 bases, J shed 2 bases, and the junction held 13 bases outside the gene matches.

The chain links TRBV5-4 to TRBJ1-2; 8 bases are a match to TRBD1. The CDR3 length is 15 residues. V lost 1 base, J lost 4 bases, and 6 bases stayed unmatched. Germline values: CDR1 SGHNT, CDR2 YYREEE (reference sequence). DNA for the CDR3: TGTGCCAGCAGCTTGCCCGGACAGGGATCCTATGGCTACACCTTC. It is translated as CASSLPGQGSYGYTF.

This clone has only one observation. The chain employs TRBV4-2 and TRBJ1-4; D gene uncertain. Germline V gene data show CDR1 as LGHNA and CDR2 as YNFKEQ. The CDR3 sequence is 18 residues long. V was clipped by 6 bases and J by 0 bases, with 20 bases between them. The chain's CDR3 is CASSFGPDVMTTNEKLFF. Here the CDR3 DNA reads TGTGCCAGCAGTTTTGGCCCGGATGTGATGACAACTAATGAAAAACTGTTTTTT.

The chain recombines TRBV19 with TRBJ2-1, with D uncertain. CDR1 is LNHDA and CDR2 is SQIVND in the germline V gene (reference sequence). Trimming pared 3 bases from V and 0 bases from J, leaving 12 bases between. The CDR3 is made up of 16 amino acids. The CDR3 DNA reads TGTGCCAGTAGTATCCGATCGCAGAGCTCCTACAATGAGCAGTTCTTC. Encoded protein: CASSIRSQSSYNEQFF.

The chain combines TRBV28 with TRBJ2-5; D is uncertain. CDR3 length: 13 residues. Germline V gives CDR1 MDHEN, CDR2 SYDVKM. The V end was cut by 10 bases, the J end by 5 bases, with 17 bases between. CDR3 sequence reads: CATLGPGTETQYF. CDR3 DNA: TGTGCCACCCTGGGCCCAGGAACCGAGACCCAGTACTTC.

This chain uses TRBV4-1 with TRBJ2-1; 8 bases match TRBD2. Germline V gene lookup returns CDR1 MGHRA and CDR2 YSYEKL. V gave up 4 bases and J gave up 7 bases; unmatched junction bases: 9. This CDR3 is 15 amino acids long. The DNA of the CDR3 is TGCGCCAGCAGCCTCCCCGGGACTAGAAAGAATGAGCAGTTCTTC. It yields the protein CASSLPGTRKNEQFF.

The chain has TRBV5-1 and TRBJ1-5, with D maybe TRBD1 (5 bases). V was cut by 0 bases and J by 4 bases, with 11 bases left in between. Germline CDR1 and CDR2: SGHRS and YFSETQ. This CDR3 region has 15 residues. DNA of the CDR3: TGCGCCAGCAGCTTGGCAGGGCGGTGGAATCAGCCCCAGCATTTT. This gives the protein CASSLAGRWNQPQHF.

The chain recombines TRBV5-1 with TRBJ1-3; D is uncertain. The CDR3 covers 15 residues. Germline assignment: CDR1 SGHRS and CDR2 YFSETQ. Trimming stripped 0 bases from V and 0 bases from J, with 7 bases between. CDR3 sequence (DNA): TGCGCCAGCAGCTTGGACAGCCTCTCTGGAAACACCATATATTTT. It is translated as CASSLDSLSGNTIYF.